One and the same sample provided the 11 T cell receptor beta chains below, sequenced in a study of T cell repertoires in cytomegalovirus infection. A single record per CDR3 protein comes from TCRdb applying MiXCR to the reads. The table has around 550,000 distinct CDR3 sequences, roughly 29% seen once. Source material: PBMCs. Source of these receptors: a human donor in good health (CMV status not recorded). Some clones in this sample may be carry-over from other donors' samples.

In this sample, this clonotype turned up a few times. The chain carries TRBV12-3 or TRBV12-4 and TRBJ1-5; D unclear. This CDR3 is built from 14 residues. V gave up 7 bases and J gave up 6 bases, with 16 bases separating them. DNA for the CDR3: TGTGCCAGCACCCTCGTCGACTCGGGTCAGCCCCAGCATTTT. The encoded protein is CASTLVDSGQPQHF.

This sequence joins TRBV19 and TRBJ2-1; the match to TRBD2 covers 9 bases. Germline assignment: CDR1 LNHDA and CDR2 SQIVND (reference sequence). The CDR3 is 15 residues long. Germline trimming cut 3 bases from V and 9 bases from J; bases unmatched to any gene: 9. In DNA, the CDR3 is TGTGCCAGTAGTATCGGAGGACTAGCGTTGAGTGAGCAGTTCTTC. Its translation: CASSIGGLALSEQFF. Supplemented by reference TRBV19 and TRBJ2-1, the full variable domain reads DGGITQSPKYLFRKEGQNVTLSCEQNLNHDAMYWYRQDPGQGLRLIYYSQIVNDFQKGDIAEGYSVSREKKESFPLTVTSAQKNPTAFYLCASSIGGLALSEQFFGPGTRLTVL.

The gene calls are TRBV11-2 and TRBJ1-2; TRBD1 might be the D (6 bases). The V and J ends lost 6 bases and 7 bases respectively, with 18 bases between them. Germline-derived CDR1 and CDR2 are SGHAT and FQNNGV. The CDR3 runs to 14 residues. The CDR3 loop is CASSSEGGRGGYTF. For the CDR3, the DNA is TGTGCCAGCAGTTCCGAAGGGGGTCGGGGTGGCTACACCTTC.

This chain joins TRBV2 and TRBJ2-5; 8 nucleotides agree with TRBD2. The CDR3 loop spans 14 amino acids. V dropped 5 bases and J dropped 5; count of bases not matched to a gene: 7. Germline V gene sequence: CDR1 SNHLY, CDR2 FYNNEI. The CDR3, as DNA: TGTGCCAGCAGTAGGGACTCGGGGGGGGAGACCCAGTACTTC. Amino acids: CASSRDSGGETQYF.

This clonotype was seen only a few times. The chain links TRBV11-3 to TRBJ1-3; TRBD1 agrees at 7 bases. Trimming at V came to 5 bases and at J to 8 bases, leaving 0 bases not matched to a gene. The length of the CDR3 is 11 residues. The germline V gene encodes CDR1 SGHNT and CDR2 YENEEA. This CDR3 is CASSQGDTIYF. CDR3 DNA sequence: TGTGCCAGCAGCCAGGGGGACACCATATATTTT.

About this clonotype itself: Since a much larger clone is just one base distant, this may be a read error. The J gene is TRBJ2-1, the V gene TRBV7-6, with 12 bases fitting TRBD2. The CDR3 is 15 residues long. In germline, CDR1 is SGHVS, CDR2 FNYEAQ. The CDR3 loop reads CASRTSGRKDNEKFF. In DNA form, the CDR3 reads TGTGCCAGCCGAACTAGCGGGAGGAAGGACAATGAGAAGTTCTTC.

The chain is built from TRBV7-2 and TRBJ2-7; possible D gene TRBD2, 6 bases. V was cut by 5 bases and J by 0 bases, with 17 bases left in between. CDR3 length: 16 amino acids. Germline V gene lookup returns CDR1 SGHTA and CDR2 FQGNSA. CDR3 in amino acids: CASSPDPGVSSYEQYF. The CDR3 DNA is TGTGCCAGCAGCCCTGATCCGGGAGTATCCTCCTACGAGCAGTACTTC. The entire variable domain, with the rest obtained from reference TRBV7-2 and TRBJ2-7, is as follows: GAGVSQSPSNKVTEKGKDVELRCDPISGHTALYWYRQSLGQGLEFLIYFQGNSAPDKSGLPSDRFSAERTGGSVSTLTIQRTQQEDSAVYLCASSPDPGVSSYEQYFGPGTRLTVT.

This clonotype was observed a handful of times. The chain links TRBV6-2 or TRBV6-3 to TRBJ1-1, with 9 bases matching TRBD1. V was pared by 6 bases and J by 8 bases, with 16 bases of the junction left unmatched. This CDR3 contains 16 residues. Germline V CDR1 and CDR2: MNHEY, SVGEGT. The CDR3 spells CASSTAGTGTHREAFF. In nucleotides, the CDR3 is TGTGCCAGCAGCACCGCCGGGACAGGGACTCACAGGGAAGCTTTCTTT.

This clonotype was seen more than once but under ten times. The V gene is TRBV20-1, the J gene TRBJ1-1; possible D gene TRBD1, 6 bases. The V gene lost 4 bases and the J gene lost 3 bases, with 15 bases spanning the gap. Looked up from germline, CDR1 is DFQATT and CDR2 is SNEGSKA (reference sequence). This CDR3 region has 14 residues. CDR3 protein: CSAKTTGDYTEAFF. CDR3 nucleotide sequence: TGCAGTGCTAAAACGACAGGCGACTACACTGAAGCTTTCTTT.

This clonotype was recorded a few times. V and J are TRBV5-6 and TRBJ1-3; 7 bases match TRBD1. J was trimmed by 4 bases and V by 7 bases; bases with no gene match: 20. Germline V gene data show CDR1 as SGHDT and CDR2 as YYEEEE. The CDR3 runs 18 residues. CDR3 bases: TGTGCCAGCGGAGCCACAGGGGCCGGGGACTATCGAGGAAACACCATATATTTT. It translates to CASGATGAGDYRGNTIYF.

This clonotype was seen repeatedly, ten times or more. The chain links TRBV7-2 to TRBJ2-1; TRBD2 aligns across 7 bases. Per the germline V gene, CDR1 is SGHTA and CDR2 is FQGNSA. The CDR3 is 15 residues long. The junction had 9 bases not matched to a gene; V was cut back by 0 bases and J by 10 bases. The CDR3 sequence is CASSLAWAGAIEQFF. The CDR3 DNA sequence: TGTGCCAGCAGCTTAGCGTGGGCGGGAGCTATCGAGCAGTTCTTC.